The rows below give T cell receptor beta chains drawn from one sample of a study of blood T cell repertoires in COVID-19. The data were produced by immunoSEQ multiplex PCR, yet TCRdb's version contains in-frame clones alone and is incomplete. The table includes about 230,000 clones, roughly 80% detected once. Sequences were obtained from peripheral blood. These receptors were collected from a woman in her 70s with active or convalescent COVID-19. The CDR3 runs from the conserved cysteine through the conserved F or W. Fields, in order: D gene, V gene, clone size, J gene, CDR3 DNA, CDR3 protein. The D gene is left open where the match is weak. Size is omitted from some rows. Given values are once, few, many or a class for expanded clones.

>TRBD1|TRBV6-5|-|TRBJ1-4
TGTGCCAGCAGTTATGGGGACAGAACCAATGAAAAACTGTTTTTT
CASSYGDRTNEKLFF
>-|TRBV7-3|-|TRBJ2-7
TGTGCCAGCAGCTTCGACTTCTCGGCCGAGCAGTACTTC
CASSFDFSAEQYF
>TRBD1|TRBV18|-|TRBJ2-7
TGTGCCAGCTCACCACCGGTAGGACAGGGGCAACAGTACTTC
CASSPPVGQGQQYF
>TRBD1|TRBV7-9|-|TRBJ2-7
TGTGCCAGCAGCTCCCAGGGGGCTCTCTACGAGCAGTACTTC
CASSSQGALYEQYF
>-|TRBV2|-|TRBJ1-2
TGTGCCAGCACGGGGGAGGGCTATGGCTACACCTTC
CASTGEGYGYTF
>-|TRBV27|-|TRBJ2-3
TGTGCCAGCAGTTTATTCGGTAGCGCAGATACGCAGTATTTT
CASSLFGSADTQYF
>TRBD1|TRBV4-2|-|TRBJ1-3
TGTGCCAGCAGCCAAGATCAACAGGGGGCATTCGGCGACACCATATATTTT
CASSQDQQGAFGDTIYF
>-|TRBV7-9|-|TRBJ2-1
TGTGCCAGCAGCTTAAGGGGAGGGGCAGGGGCGAGCTCCTACAATGAGCAGTTCTTC
CASSLRGGAGASSYNEQFF
>TRBD2|TRBV18|-|TRBJ2-3
TGTGCCAGCTCACCCTATAGCGGGAGTTCGGATACGCAGTATTTT
CASSPYSGSSDTQYF
>-|TRBV9|-|TRBJ2-1
TGTGCCAGCAGCGTAGGGGGGAGGTCCTACAATGAGCAGTTCTTC
CASSVGGRSYNEQFF
>-|TRBV19|-|TRBJ1-2
TGTGCCAGTAGTACCACCCCAGGGCTCCCGAACTATGGCTACACCTTC
CASSTTPGLPNYGYTF
>-|TRBV12-3/TRBV12-4|-|TRBJ1-2
TGTGCCAGCAGCCCATACAGCGGGGGCTACACCTTC
CASSPYSGGYTF
>-|TRBV4-1|-|TRBJ2-7
TGCGCCAGCAGCCAAGGGCGCGGGACCAGCTCCTACGAGCAGTACTTC
CASSQGRGTSSYEQYF
>TRBD1|TRBV18|-|TRBJ1-6
TGTGCCAGCTCACCGAAGGGGACAGGGGATTCACCCCTCCACTTT
CASSPKGTGDSPLHF
>-|TRBV10-2|-|TRBJ2-2
TGCGCCAGCAGTCTTAGCTGGGGGGAGCTGTTTTTT
CASSLSWGELFF
>-|TRBV19|-|TRBJ1-1
TGTGCCAGTAGGTGGGGAGGCCCCGCCGGATCGGCTTTCTTT
CASRWGGPAGSAFF
>-|TRBV27|-|TRBJ2-1
TGTGCCAGCACCCCACTATTCCAACAGGGTGGCAATGAGCAGTTCTTC
CASTPLFQQGGNEQFF
>-|TRBV6-1|-|TRBJ1-4
TGTGCCAGCAGTGAAAGGGGGGAAAAACTGTTTTTT
CASSERGEKLFF
>TRBD2|TRBV7-2|-|TRBJ2-5
TGTGCCAGCAGCTTAGTTGGCGGGGGGATTCAAGAGACCCAGTACTTC
CASSLVGGGIQETQYF
>TRBD2|TRBV6-6|-|TRBJ2-3
TGTGCCAGCAGGCTAGCGGTTACAGATACGCAGTATTTT
CASRLAVTDTQYF
>-|TRBV30|-|TRBJ1-6
TGTGCCTGGATCCGGGGGGCCCTTTATAATTCACCCCTCCACTTT
CAWIRGALYNSPLHF
>TRBD1|TRBV5-1|-|TRBJ1-2
TGCGCCAGCAGCCCCGGGACAGGGATAGGCTACACCTTC
CASSPGTGIGYTF
>-|TRBV19|-|TRBJ1-5
TGTGCCAGTATGACCAGGGATAGCAATCAGCCCCAGCATTTT
CASMTRDSNQPQHF
>-|TRBV20-1|-|TRBJ1-1
TGCAGTGCTCCCAGGAGGACTGAAGCTTTCTTT
CSAPRRTEAFF
>TRBD1|TRBV10-3|few|TRBJ1-6
TGTGCCATCAAGGACAGGCCTGATTCACCCCTCCACTTT
CAIKDRPDSPLHF
>-|TRBV30|-|TRBJ1-3
TGTGCCTGGAGCGTAGGGGGTGGAAACACCATATATTTT
CAWSVGGGNTIYF
>TRBD1|TRBV7-9|-|TRBJ2-7
TGTGCCAGCAGCCCGACCGTTCCACCGGGACAGTACTACGAGCAGTACTTC
CASSPTVPPGQYYEQYF
>-|TRBV6-5|-|TRBJ2-3
TGTGCCAGCACGAGCGTCACAGATACGCAGTATTTT
CASTSVTDTQYF
>-|TRBV27|once|TRBJ2-4
TGTGCCAGCACGGCGGGGTGGGGGAGCATTCAGTACTTC
CASTAGWGSIQYF
>TRBD2|TRBV5-1|-|TRBJ2-3
TGCGCCAGCAGCACGGGACTAGCGGGAGCTGCTCGCACAGATACGCAGTATTTT
CASSTGLAGAARTDTQYF
>-|TRBV2|-|TRBJ1-2
TGTGCCAGCTGGTCCCCGTCACCTATCTATGGCTACACCTTC
CASWSPSPIYGYTF
>-|TRBV10-3|-|TRBJ2-1
TGTGCCATCAGTGAGTCCGAGACCTACAATGAGCAGTTCTTC
CAISESETYNEQFF
>-|TRBV19|-|TRBJ1-5
TGTGCCAGTAGTATCCCTTTTGGGGCCAATCAGCCCCAGCATTTT
CASSIPFGANQPQHF
>TRBD1|TRBV30|-|TRBJ2-7
TGTGCCTTTGAGGCGTCCGGACAGGGTGGACTGAGGGAGCAGTACTTC
CAFEASGQGGLREQYF
>-|TRBV3-1/TRBV3-2|-|TRBJ2-7
TGTGCCAGCAGCCATGGTAGTTACGAGCAGTACTTC
CASSHGSYEQYF
>-|TRBV3-1/TRBV3-2|-|TRBJ2-3
TGTGCCAGCAGCCAAGATCTGTACTTCGTCCCGGGCACAGATACGCAGTATTTT
CASSQDLYFVPGTDTQYF
>TRBD1|TRBV10-2|-|TRBJ1-3
TGCGCCAGCAAGGAACGGACGGGACAGGGGACTGGAAACACCATATATTTT
CASKERTGQGTGNTIYF
>-|TRBV30|once|TRBJ1-2
TGTGCCTGGAGTTTGTACAGGGAAGATGGCTACACCTTC
CAWSLYREDGYTF
>-|TRBV9|-|TRBJ1-4
TGTGCCAGCACCCGTAGCGGGGAACAAAAACTGTTTTTT
CASTRSGEQKLFF
>TRBD2|TRBV5-1|-|TRBJ2-7
TGCGCCAGCAGCTGGGAGGGGCTCCCCGGACTGGAGCAGTACTTC
CASSWEGLPGLEQYF
>TRBD1|TRBV11-2|-|TRBJ2-1
TGTGCCAGCAGACCGGGACAGAGAAATTACAATGAGCAGTTCTTC
CASRPGQRNYNEQFF
>-|TRBV7-9|-|TRBJ1-2
TGTGCCAGCAGCTCGGGACAACTCAATATTGGCTACACCTTC
CASSSGQLNIGYTF
>TRBD1|TRBV4-1|-|TRBJ2-7
TGCGCCAGCAGCCGAGGAACCGGGACAGGGACCTACGAGCAGTACTTC
CASSRGTGTGTYEQYF
>-|TRBV11-2|-|TRBJ1-4
TGTGCCAGCAGCTTGGTGGCCTCGGGGGAAAAACTGTTTTTT
CASSLVASGEKLFF
>TRBD2|TRBV19|-|TRBJ2-5
TGTGCCAGTAGTATTCGGGGGAAAGGGCTAGCGGTCGAAGAGACCCAGTACTTC
CASSIRGKGLAVEETQYF
>-|TRBV28|-|TRBJ2-1
TGTGCCAGCAGCAACAATGAGCAGTTCTTC
CASSNNEQFF
>-|TRBV7-8|-|TRBJ1-1
TGTGCCAGCAGACCCCCCGGACACTTGAACACTGAAGCTTTCTTT
CASRPPGHLNTEAFF
>-|TRBV30|-|TRBJ2-6
TGTGCCTGGAGCGGGTCGTTGGGTGGGGCCAACGTCCTGACTTTC
CAWSGSLGGANVLTF